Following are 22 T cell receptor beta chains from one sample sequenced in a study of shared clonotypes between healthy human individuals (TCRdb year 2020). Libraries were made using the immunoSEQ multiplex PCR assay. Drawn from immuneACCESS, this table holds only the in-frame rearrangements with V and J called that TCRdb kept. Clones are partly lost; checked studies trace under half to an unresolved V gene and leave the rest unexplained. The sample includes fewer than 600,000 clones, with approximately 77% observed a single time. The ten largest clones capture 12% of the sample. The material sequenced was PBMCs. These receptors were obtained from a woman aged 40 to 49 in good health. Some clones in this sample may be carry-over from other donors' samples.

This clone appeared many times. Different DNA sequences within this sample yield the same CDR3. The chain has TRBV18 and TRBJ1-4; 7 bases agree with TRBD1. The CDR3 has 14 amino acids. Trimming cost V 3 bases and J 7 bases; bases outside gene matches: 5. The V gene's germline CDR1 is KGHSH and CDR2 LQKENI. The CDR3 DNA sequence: TGTGCCAGCTCACCGAGGGGGCGAGGTGAAAAACTGTTTTTT. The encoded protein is CASSPRGRGEKLFF. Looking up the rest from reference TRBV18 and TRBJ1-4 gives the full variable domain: NAGVMQNPRHLVRRRGQEARLRCSPMKGHSHVYWYRQLPEEGLKFMVYLQKENIIDESGMPKERFSAEFPKEGPSILRIQQVVRGDSAAYFCASSPRGRGEKLFFGSGTQLSVL.

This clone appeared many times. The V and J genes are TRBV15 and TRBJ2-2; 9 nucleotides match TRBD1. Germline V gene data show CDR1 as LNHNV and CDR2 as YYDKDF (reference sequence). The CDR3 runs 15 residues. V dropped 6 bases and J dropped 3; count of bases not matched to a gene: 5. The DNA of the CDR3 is TGTGCCACCAGGCGGGACAGGGAAGACACCGGGGAGCTGTTTTTT. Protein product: CATRRDREDTGELFF.

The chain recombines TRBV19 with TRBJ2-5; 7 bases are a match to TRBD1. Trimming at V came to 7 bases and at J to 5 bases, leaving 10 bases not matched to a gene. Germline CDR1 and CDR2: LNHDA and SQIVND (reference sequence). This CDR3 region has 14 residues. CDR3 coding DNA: TGTGCCAGTAAAACCAGACAGGGTCAGGAGACCCAGTACTTC. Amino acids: CASKTRQGQETQYF.

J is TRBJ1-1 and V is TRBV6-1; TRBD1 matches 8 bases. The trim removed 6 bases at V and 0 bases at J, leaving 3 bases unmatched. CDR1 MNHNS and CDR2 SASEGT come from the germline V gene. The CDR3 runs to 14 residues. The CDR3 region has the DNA TGTGCCAGCAGAGGGACAGGCCTGAACACTGAAGCTTTCTTT. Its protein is CASRGTGLNTEAFF.

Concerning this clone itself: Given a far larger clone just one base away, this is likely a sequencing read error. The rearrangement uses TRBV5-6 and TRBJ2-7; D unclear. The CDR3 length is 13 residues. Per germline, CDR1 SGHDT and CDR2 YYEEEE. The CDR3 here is CASSLNPEYEQSF. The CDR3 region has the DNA TGTGCCAGCAGCTTGAATCCAGAGTACGAGCAGTCCTTC.

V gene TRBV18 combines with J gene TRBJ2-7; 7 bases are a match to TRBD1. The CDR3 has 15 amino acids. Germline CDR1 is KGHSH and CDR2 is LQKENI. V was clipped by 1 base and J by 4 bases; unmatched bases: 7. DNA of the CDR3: TGTGCCAGCTCACCACAAGGAGGACAGGCATACGAGCAGTACTTC. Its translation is CASSPQGGQAYEQYF.

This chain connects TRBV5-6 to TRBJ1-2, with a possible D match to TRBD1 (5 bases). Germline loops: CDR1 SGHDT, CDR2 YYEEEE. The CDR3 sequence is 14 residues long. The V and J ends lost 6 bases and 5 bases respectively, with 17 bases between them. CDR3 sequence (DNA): TGTGCCAGCACCGGGTCGGGGCGAAGATATGGCTACACCTTC. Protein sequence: CASTGSGRRYGYTF. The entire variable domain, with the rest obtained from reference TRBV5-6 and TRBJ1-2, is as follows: DAGVTQSPTHLIKTRGQQVTLRCSPKSGHDTVSWYQQALGQGPQFIFQYYEEEERQRGNFPDRFSGHQFPNYSSELNVNALLLGDSALYLCASTGSGRRYGYTFGSGTRLTVV.

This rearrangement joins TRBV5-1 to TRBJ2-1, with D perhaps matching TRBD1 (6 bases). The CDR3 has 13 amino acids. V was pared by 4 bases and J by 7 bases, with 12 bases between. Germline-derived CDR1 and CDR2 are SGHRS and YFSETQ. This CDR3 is CASSLRQENEQFF. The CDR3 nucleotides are TGCGCCAGCAGCCTAAGACAGGAAAATGAGCAGTTCTTC.

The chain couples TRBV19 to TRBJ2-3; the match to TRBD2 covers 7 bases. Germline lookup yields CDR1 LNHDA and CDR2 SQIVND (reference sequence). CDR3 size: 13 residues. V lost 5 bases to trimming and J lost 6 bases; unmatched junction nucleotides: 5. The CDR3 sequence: CASSSGGRDTQYF. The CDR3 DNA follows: TGTGCCAGTAGTTCCGGGGGGAGGGATACGCAGTATTTT. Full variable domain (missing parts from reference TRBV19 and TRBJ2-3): DGGITQSPKYLFRKEGQNVTLSCEQNLNHDAMYWYRQDPGQGLRLIYYSQIVNDFQKGDIAEGYSVSREKKESFPLTVTSAQKNPTAFYLCASSSGGRDTQYFGPGTRLTVL.

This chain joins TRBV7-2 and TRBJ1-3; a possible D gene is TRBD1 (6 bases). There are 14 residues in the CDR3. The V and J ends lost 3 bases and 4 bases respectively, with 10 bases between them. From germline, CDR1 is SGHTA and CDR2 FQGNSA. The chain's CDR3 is CASSFGGRGNTIYF. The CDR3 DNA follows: TGTGCCAGCAGCTTCGGGGGCAGAGGAAACACCATATATTTT.

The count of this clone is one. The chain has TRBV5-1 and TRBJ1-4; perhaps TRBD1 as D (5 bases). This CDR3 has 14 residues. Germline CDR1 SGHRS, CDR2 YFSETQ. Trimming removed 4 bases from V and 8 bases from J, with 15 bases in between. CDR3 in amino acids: CASSHLGGSEKLFF. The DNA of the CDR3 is TGCGCCAGCAGCCATCTGGGGGGAAGCGAAAAACTGTTTTTT.

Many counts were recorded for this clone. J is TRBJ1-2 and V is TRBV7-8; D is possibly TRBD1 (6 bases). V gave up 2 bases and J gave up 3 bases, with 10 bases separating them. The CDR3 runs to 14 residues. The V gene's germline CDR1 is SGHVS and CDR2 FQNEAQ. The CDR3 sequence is CASSLKRTDYGYTF. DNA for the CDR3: TGTGCCAGCAGCTTAAAGCGGACAGACTATGGCTACACCTTC.

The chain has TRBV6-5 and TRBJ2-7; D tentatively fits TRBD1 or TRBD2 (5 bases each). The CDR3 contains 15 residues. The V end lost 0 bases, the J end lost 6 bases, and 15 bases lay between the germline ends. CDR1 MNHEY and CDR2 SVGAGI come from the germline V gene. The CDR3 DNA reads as TGTGCCAGCAGTTACTCTTACGGGACCCGGGGCGAGCAGTACTTC. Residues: CASSYSYGTRGEQYF.

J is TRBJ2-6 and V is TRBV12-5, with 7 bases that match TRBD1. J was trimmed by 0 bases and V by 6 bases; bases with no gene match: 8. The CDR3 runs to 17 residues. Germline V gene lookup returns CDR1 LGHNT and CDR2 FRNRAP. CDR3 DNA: TGTGCTAGTGGGGCCGGGACAGCGACCTCTGGGGCCAACGTCCTGACTTTC. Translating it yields CASGAGTATSGANVLTF. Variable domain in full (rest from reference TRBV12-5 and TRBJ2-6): DARVTQTPRHKVTEMGQEVTMRCQPILGHNTVFWYRQTMMQGLELLAYFRNRAPLDDSGMPKDRFSAEMPDATLATLKIQPSEPRDSAVYFCASGAGTATSGANVLTFGAGSRLTVL.

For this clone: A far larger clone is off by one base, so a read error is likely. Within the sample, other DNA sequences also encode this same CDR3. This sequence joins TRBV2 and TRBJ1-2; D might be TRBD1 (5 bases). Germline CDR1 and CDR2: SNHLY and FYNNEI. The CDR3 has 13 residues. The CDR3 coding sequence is TGTGCCAGCAGTCCGACTGGGACGGATGGCTATACCTTC. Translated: CASSPTGTDGYTF.

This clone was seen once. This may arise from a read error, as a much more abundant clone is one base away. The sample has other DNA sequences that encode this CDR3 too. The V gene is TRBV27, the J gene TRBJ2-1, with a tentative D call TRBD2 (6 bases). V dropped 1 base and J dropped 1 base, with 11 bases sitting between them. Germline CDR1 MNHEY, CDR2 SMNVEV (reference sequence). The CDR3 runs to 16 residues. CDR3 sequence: CASSLYPSASYNEQFF. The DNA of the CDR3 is TGTGCCAGCAGTTTATATCCTAGCGCATCCTACAATGAGCAGTTCTTC.

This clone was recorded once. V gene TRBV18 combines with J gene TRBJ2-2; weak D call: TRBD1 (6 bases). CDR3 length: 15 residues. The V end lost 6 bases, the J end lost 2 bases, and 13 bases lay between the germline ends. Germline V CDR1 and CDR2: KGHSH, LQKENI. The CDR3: CASSPQGPNTGELFF. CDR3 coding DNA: TGTGCCAGCTCTCCTCAGGGGCCAAACACCGGGGAGCTGTTTTTT.

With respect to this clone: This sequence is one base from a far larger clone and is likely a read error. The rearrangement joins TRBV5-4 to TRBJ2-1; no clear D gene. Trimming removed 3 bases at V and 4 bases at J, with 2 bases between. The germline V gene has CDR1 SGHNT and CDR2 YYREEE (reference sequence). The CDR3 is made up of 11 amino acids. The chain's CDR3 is CASSSYNEQFF. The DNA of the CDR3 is TGTGCCAGCAGCTCATACAATGAGCAGTTCTTC.

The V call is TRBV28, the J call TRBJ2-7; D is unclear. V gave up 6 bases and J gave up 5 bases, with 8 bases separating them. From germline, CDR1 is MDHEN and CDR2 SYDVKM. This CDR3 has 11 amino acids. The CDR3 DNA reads TGTGCCAGCAGAGGGTTGGACGAGCAGTACTTC. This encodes CASRGLDEQYF.

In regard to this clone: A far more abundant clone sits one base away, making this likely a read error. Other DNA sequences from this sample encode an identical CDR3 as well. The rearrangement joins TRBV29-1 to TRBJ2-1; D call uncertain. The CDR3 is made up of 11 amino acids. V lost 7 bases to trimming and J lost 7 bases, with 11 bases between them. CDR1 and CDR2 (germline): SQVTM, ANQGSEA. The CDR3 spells CSASPGNEQFF. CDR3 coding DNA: TGCAGCGCCTCTCCCGGGAATGAGCAGTTCTTC.

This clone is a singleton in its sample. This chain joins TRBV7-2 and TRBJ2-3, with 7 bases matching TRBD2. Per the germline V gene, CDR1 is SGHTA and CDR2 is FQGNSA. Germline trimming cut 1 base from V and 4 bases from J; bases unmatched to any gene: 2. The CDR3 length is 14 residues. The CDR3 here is CASSLGGSADTQYF. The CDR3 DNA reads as TGTGCCAGCAGCTTAGGCGGGAGTGCAGATACGCAGTATTTT. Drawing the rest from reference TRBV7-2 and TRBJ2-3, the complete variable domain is GAGVSQSPSNKVTEKGKDVELRCDPISGHTALYWYRQSLGQGLEFLIYFQGNSAPDKSGLPSDRFSAERTGGSVSTLTIQRTQQEDSAVYLCASSLGGSADTQYFGPGTRLTVL.

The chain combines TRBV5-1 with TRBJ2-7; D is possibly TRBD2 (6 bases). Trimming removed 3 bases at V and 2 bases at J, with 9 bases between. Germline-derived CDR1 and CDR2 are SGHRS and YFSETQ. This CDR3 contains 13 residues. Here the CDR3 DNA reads TGCGCCAGCAGCTATAGCGGAACCTACGAGCAGTACTTC. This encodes CASSYSGTYEQYF.